Following are 15 T cell receptor beta chains from one sample sequenced in a study of cytomegalovirus exposure and HLA in healthy donors. The PCR had 60 Vbeta and 13 Jbeta primers. Clones were sequenced by immunoSEQ multiplex PCR, and TCRdb holds only the in-frame ones, with some missing. This sample yields 150,000 to 200,000 clones, of which 60% to 80% are seen a single time; over 1.3% belongs to the top ten. The sequenced material came from PBMCs. The source of these receptors is a man in his 60s in good health and CMV-seronegative.

J is TRBJ2-7 and V is TRBV30; possibly TRBD1 for D (6 bases). The CDR3 has 14 amino acids. The germline V gene has CDR1 GTSNPN and CDR2 SVGIG (reference sequence). The V end lost 5 bases, the J end lost 6 bases, and 20 bases lay between the germline ends. CDR3 amino acids: CAWLSRGPSGEQYF. CDR3 coding DNA: TGTGCCTGGTTGAGCAGGGGCCCCAGCGGCGAGCAGTACTTC.

The genes are TRBV28 and TRBJ2-7, with 10 positions matching TRBD2. V gave up 4 bases and J gave up 0 bases; unmatched junction bases: 6. Germline CDR1 is MDHEN and CDR2 is SYDVKM. This CDR3 is 16 amino acids long. The CDR3 reads CASSSSGTSDSYEQYF. The CDR3 DNA is TGTGCCAGCAGTTCCTCCGGGACTAGCGACTCCTACGAGCAGTACTTC.

The sample holds a few counts of this clone. The V call is TRBV19, the J call TRBJ1-5; unclear D gene. The CDR3 consists of 16 residues. Germline V gene data show CDR1 as LNHDA and CDR2 as SQIVND (reference sequence). Trimming stripped 5 bases from V and 0 bases from J, with 14 bases between. For the CDR3, the DNA is TGTGCCAGTAGTCTCGCCCATACCTATAGCAATCAGCCCCAGCATTTT. It translates to CASSLAHTYSNQPQHF. The entire variable domain, with the rest obtained from reference TRBV19 and TRBJ1-5, is as follows: DGGITQSPKYLFRKEGQNVTLSCEQNLNHDAMYWYRQDPGQGLRLIYYSQIVNDFQKGDIAEGYSVSREKKESFPLTVTSAQKNPTAFYLCASSLAHTYSNQPQHFGDGTRLSIL.

The gene calls are TRBV4-2 and TRBJ1-5, with D possibly matching TRBD1 (5 bases). Trimming cost V 4 bases and J 3 bases, with 22 bases left between them. The CDR3 is 18 residues long. In germline, CDR1 is LGHNA, CDR2 YNFKEQ. The CDR3 region has the DNA TGTGCCAGCAGCCCCACCCTGGGTGGGCAGGGCGACAATCAGCCCCAGCATTTT. Its translation is CASSPTLGGQGDNQPQHF.

This clone was counted only a few times. The V and J genes are TRBV6-5 and TRBJ1-2; 9 bases are a match to TRBD1. Trimming cost V 4 bases and J 7 bases; bases outside gene matches: 1. CDR3 length equals 12 residues. Looked up from germline, CDR1 is MNHEY and CDR2 is SVGAGI. DNA for the CDR3: TGTGCCAGCAGTTCACAGGGGGCTGGCTACACCTTC. Protein product: CASSSQGAGYTF.

The rearrangement uses TRBV4-3 and TRBJ2-7, with unresolved D. With 4 bases removed from V and 0 bases from J, the gap between germline ends came to 10 bases. The CDR3 has 14 amino acids. Germline-derived CDR1 and CDR2 are LGHNA and YSLEER. CDR3 DNA sequence: TGCGCCAGCAGCCCGAAAGAGGACTCCTACGAGCAGTACTTC. Translating gives CASSPKEDSYEQYF.

The gene calls are TRBV28 and TRBJ2-7, with 16 bases that match TRBD2. The CDR3 has 16 residues. Unmatched junction bases numbered 7, after V lost 4 bases and J lost 7 bases. Germline-derived CDR1 and CDR2 are MDHEN and SYDVKM. For the CDR3, the DNA is TGTGCCAGCAGTTCCCCCCCGGGACTAGCGGGAGGGGAGCAGTACTTC. The encoded protein is CASSSPPGLAGGEQYF.

The V and J genes are TRBV4-2 and TRBJ1-2; TRBD1 matches at 10 bases. Germline CDR1 reads LGHNA; CDR2 reads YNFKEQ. J was trimmed by 6 bases and V by 0 bases; bases with no gene match: 10. This CDR3 spans 17 amino acids. CDR3 region: CASSQDYGTGEFDGYTF. The CDR3 DNA reads TGTGCCAGCAGCCAAGATTACGGGACAGGGGAATTTGATGGCTACACCTTC.

The gene calls are TRBV29-1 and TRBJ2-7; possibly TRBD2 for D (6 bases). CDR1 SQVTM and CDR2 ANQGSEA come from the germline V gene. The CDR3 loop spans 14 amino acids. Trimming took off 0 bases at V and 9 bases at J, with 18 bases between the two ends. CDR3 sequence reads: CSVEDPGVRLGQYF. CDR3 sequence (DNA): TGCAGCGTTGAAGATCCGGGAGTTCGGTTGGGGCAGTACTTC.

The J gene is TRBJ1-2, the V gene TRBV4-3, with unresolved D. Germline V CDR1 and CDR2: LGHNA, YSLEER. The CDR3 contains 15 residues. The ends were cut back, 4 bases at V and 1 base at J, with 13 bases in the middle. CDR3: CASSPIAYDNYGYTF. The DNA of the CDR3 is TGCGCCAGCAGCCCGATTGCCTACGATAACTATGGCTACACCTTC.

This chain connects TRBV10-2 to TRBJ2-7; perhaps TRBD2 as D (5 bases). CDR1 and CDR2 from the germline V gene are WSHSY and SAAADI. The V and J ends lost 4 bases and 2 bases respectively, with 12 bases between them. The CDR3 is 14 residues long. CDR3 sequence: CASSGGLNTYEQYF. Written as DNA, the CDR3 is TGCGCCAGCAGTGGCGGGTTAAACACCTACGAGCAGTACTTC.

V is TRBV11-3 and J is TRBJ2-7, with TRBD2 matching 10 bases. Trimming took 2 bases from V and 2 from J; bases not matched to a gene: 3. Germline CDR1 reads SGHNT; CDR2 reads YENEEA. This CDR3 contains 15 residues. The CDR3 DNA reads TGTGCCAGCAGCTTATCCGGGACTAGCGCCTACGAGCAGTACTTC. Its protein is CASSLSGTSAYEQYF.

V is TRBV6-5 and J is TRBJ2-3; 11 bases are a match to TRBD2. Unmatched junction bases numbered 1, after V lost 6 bases and J lost 5 bases. CDR3 length: 13 residues. Per the germline V gene, CDR1 is MNHEY and CDR2 is SVGAGI. CDR3 in DNA: TGTGCCAGCAGCGGACTAGCGGGAGATACGCAGTATTTT. As protein: CASSGLAGDTQYF.

The V call is TRBV7-6, the J call TRBJ2-2; D gene uncertain. CDR3 length equals 14 residues. From germline, CDR1 is SGHVS and CDR2 FNYEAQ. Trimming removed 3 bases at V and 2 bases at J, with 7 bases between. The CDR3 DNA follows: TGTGCCAGCAGCTTTCCAGGAAACACCGGGGAGCTGTTTTTT. This codes for CASSFPGNTGELFF.

This clone was counted a single time. The rearrangement uses TRBV4-3 and TRBJ2-3; D call uncertain. Trimming stripped 2 bases from V and 5 bases from J, with 11 bases between. This CDR3 has 14 residues. Germline V gene lookup returns CDR1 LGHNA and CDR2 YSLEER. CDR3 protein: CASSQIGAQDTQYF. In DNA, the CDR3 is TGCGCCAGCAGCCAAATCGGAGCGCAAGATACGCAGTATTTT.